Here is one TCR beta chain with its context. The antigen is not known. Trimming left V 0 bases short and J 1 base short, with 12 bases between. From germline, CDR1 is SGHNT and CDR2 YYREEE (reference sequence). This CDR3 has 16 residues. Here immunoSEQ multiplex PCR was the method, and the copy in TCRdb shows in-frame clones only, minus some. The sample has over 55,000 clones; 80% to 85% are singletons. This entry is derived from a study of OX40 agonist ivuxolimab in advanced cancers. Across the study: As their treatment, patients were administered ivuxolimab, an agonistic anti-OX40 (CD134) antibody.

Study-wide results and limits: Dosing at 0.1 to 3.0 mg/kg was accompanied by clonal expansion of CD4+ and CD8+ blood T cells by week 6.

The rearrangement uses TRBV5-4 and TRBJ2-3; D might be TRBD2 (6 bases). The receptor comes from an adult with an advanced solid tumor such as melanoma, head and neck, liver or kidney cancer. The sequencing used CD4+ or CD8+ T cells sorted from blood, collected in a trial of the OX40 agonist ivuxolimab. CDR3 in amino acids: CASSLGQPSGTDTQYF. The DNA of the CDR3 is TGTGCCAGCAGCTTGGGTCAGCCTAGCGGCACAGATACGCAGTATTTT.